Listed here is a single T cell receptor beta chain. There is no known antigen for this receptor. Qualities for individual bases were not recorded, and no much larger clone is one base off. After removal of 5 bases from V and 3 bases from J, the junction retains 13 bases not matched to a gene. From the cysteine through the phenylalanine, the CDR3 covers 19 amino acids. Only the CDR3 part of the read is kept: 57 bases, read in frame from the first base. CDR1 and CDR2 were assigned from the germline V gene (reference sequence) as LNHDA and SQIVND. This entry is derived from a study of blood T cell repertoires in COVID-19 (dated by TCRdb to 2020 to 2021). With respect to the entire study: Samples covering the acute and convalescent phases of COVID-19 were provided by collaborators in the United States, Italy and Spain. Sample metadata almost always included a de-identified subject ID, COVID-19 status, age in years and sex. Samples were obtained from the ongoing ImmuneRACE study (first 160 participants) and from some 1,200 subjects provided by 6 global collaborators. A freely available public database, intended as a resource for researchers studying the immune response to SARS-CoV-2, is where the repertoires were released. The dataset comprised deeply sampled blood TCRbeta repertoires from subjects exposed to, actively infected with, or recovered from COVID-19. The material from the prospective study consisted of cDNA or gDNA derived from T cells, B-cell-depleted T cells, or PBMCs. Where available, HLA class I and class II types were taken from metadata supplied by the sample provider and were not determined by assay-based typing. Study-level results and caveats: The amount of clinical and demographic metadata varied by source and participant and was provided uncurated.

One collaborating source in Seattle enrolled patients during active infection and followed them longitudinally through the course of disease. Collaborating institutions collected whole blood in K2EDTA tubes following their own protocols. For TCRbeta analysis, collaborators shipped samples in one of three forms: frozen whole blood, isolated PBMCs, or DNA extracted from either of those sample types. TCRbeta CDR3 regions were amplified from genomic DNA by means of the immunoSEQ Assay, a bias-controlled multiplex PCR. As for the authors' bioinformatics: The number of nucleated cells in each sample was estimated from the amplification of reference gene primers within the assay. Sequence reads were collapsed and filtered to measure the absolute abundance of every unique TCRbeta CDR3 rearrangement. For each sample, productive Simpson clonality was calculated as the square root of Simpson's diversity index across productive rearrangements. Here the immuneACCESS table is served through TCRdb, limited to in-frame sequences with V and J called. Missing clones are a known gap in these copies; in checked studies unresolved V genes cover under half, and the rest lacks a known reason. That table gives V, J and clone size, and the DNA gave D and trimming. The sample data list 150,000 to 200,000 clones, and more than 65% of these were observed just once. 8% to 8.5% of the sample is taken by the ten largest.

The sequence was collected from a woman aged 60-75 years with COVID-19, enrolled during active disease. The V gene is TRBV19 and the J gene is TRBJ2-6, with 10 middle bases fitting TRBD1. The sequenced sample was peripheral blood. The base sequence is TGTGCCAGTAGTCCCTCCCGGGACAGGGGTATAAGTGGGGCCAACGTCCTGACTTTC. It specifies CASSPSRDRGISGANVLTF.